This T cell receptor beta chain was found in a study of T cells in Graves' hyperthyroidism and ophthalmopathy. This CDR3 contains 14 residues. Trimming removed 2 bases at V and 0 bases at J, with 11 bases between. The germline V gene has CDR1 SQVTM and CDR2 ANQGSEA. Those patients with uncontrolled infection, other autoimmune disease, pregnancy or lactation were excluded. Clinical symptoms, serum thyroxine and TRAb, thyroid ultrasound and orbital computed tomography together formed the diagnostic basis. From less than 13 ml of fresh peripheral blood, PBMCs were isolated. TCR beta CDR3 regions were amplified from RNA transcripts. The study used the HTBI primer set for a first-round RT-PCR of the TCR CDR3. Using its own MiXCR run on the multiplex PCR reads, TCRdb lists one record per CDR3 protein. The sample has about 720,000 distinct CDR3 sequences, 15% to 20% seen once.

The chain employs TRBV29-1 and TRBJ2-7; D remains unclear. This receptor was taken from a woman between 45 and 60 years old with Graves' hyperthyroidism that later progressed to Graves' ophthalmopathy. Sequencing was done on a sample of blood. For the CDR3, the DNA is TGCAGCGTTGAAATTAATACAGACTCCTACGAGCAGTACTTC. Translating it yields CSVEINTDSYEQYF.